This T cell receptor (beta chain) emerged from a study of a mutant IDH1 vaccine in newly diagnosed glioma. Study-wide context: Vaccines began 4-6 weeks after radiotherapy alone, or with temozolomide cycles. Most patients had radiochemotherapy with temozolomide before enrollment; others had one alone.

General observations from the study: Apparently, pseudoprogression bore no relation to changes among the top peripheral T cell clonotypes. Immune responses arising from the vaccine appeared in more than 80% of patients.

The repertoire was sequenced with immunoSEQ multiplex PCR; TCRdb's copy has only in-frame clones and lacks some. The sample lists roughly 72,000 clones; 75% to 95% were seen once. In regard to this clone: Its antigen is not identified.

This CDR3 comprises 15 residues. Germline assignment: CDR1 MNHEY and CDR2 SMNVEV (reference sequence). V gave up 5 bases and J gave up 3 bases, with 14 bases separating them. Time point meaning: week 5, during vaccination. A 20-mer mutant IDH1 peptide at 300 ug was injected subcutaneously with topical imiquimod. This receptor was obtained from a woman in her fifties or sixties with glioma. This chain connects TRBV27 to TRBJ2-1, with D possibly matching TRBD2 (6 bases). Sequenced material: PBMCs, taken from a glioma patient whose treatment included an IDH1 peptide vaccine. The CDR3 loop is CASSPWDSSYNEQFF. The CDR3 coding sequence is TGTGCCAGCAGTCCGTGGGACTCCAGCTACAATGAGCAGTTCTTC.